Each of the 10 T cell receptor beta chains below was sequenced from the same sample in a study of T cells in Graves' hyperthyroidism and ophthalmopathy. Amplification yielded TCR beta CDR3 regions, with RNA transcripts as the source. Carried out on the TCR CDR3, a first-round RT-PCR used the HTBI primer set. MiXCR was run by TCRdb on the multiplex PCR reads, yielding one entry per CDR3 protein. The sample includes approximately 710,000 distinct CDR3 sequences, around a sixth of them seen just once. Input material: blood. These receptors were obtained from a man in his forties or fifties with Graves' hyperthyroidism.

This clonotype has just a few counts. This rearrangement joins TRBV14 to TRBJ2-5; 10 bases line up with TRBD2. The germline V gene encodes CDR1 SGHDN and CDR2 FVKESK. V dropped 1 base and J dropped 4; count of bases not matched to a gene: 6. The CDR3 is 16 residues long. CDR3 bases: TGTGCCAGCAGCCAAGGGAGCGGGAGGGCGAGAGAGACCCAGTACTTC. This codes for CASSQGSGRARETQYF.

This clonotype showed up many times. The V and J genes are TRBV6-5 and TRBJ2-3, with 8 bases that match TRBD1. The CDR3 length is 15 residues. Germline assignment: CDR1 MNHEY and CDR2 SVGAGI. Trimming took 2 bases from V and 8 from J; bases not matched to a gene: 9. CDR3 loop: CASSYGGQARRTQYF. CDR3 nucleotides: TGTGCCAGCAGTTACGGGGGACAGGCGAGACGTACGCAGTATTTT.

This clonotype was observed at least ten times. The chain is built from TRBV19 and TRBJ1-6; the D gene is possibly TRBD1 (5 bases). From germline, CDR1 is LNHDA and CDR2 SQIVND (reference sequence). This CDR3 contains 14 residues. The chain's CDR3 is CAPSGIPPGSPLHF. The CDR3 DNA reads as TGTGCACCTTCAGGGATTCCTCCGGGATCACCCCTCCACTTT.

This clonotype was seen only once. The chain employs TRBV7-9 and TRBJ2-5; 11 bases are shared with TRBD1. Trimming cost V 5 bases and J 2 bases; bases outside gene matches: 7. Germline loops: CDR1 SEHNR, CDR2 FQNEAQ (reference sequence). The CDR3 totals 16 residues. Here the CDR3 DNA reads TGTGCCAGCAGCCCGGGACAGGGGGTCCCACAAGAGACCCAGTACTTC. It is translated as CASSPGQGVPQETQYF.

This clonotype was observed a few times. The chain joins TRBV5-1 to TRBJ1-1; tentative D call: TRBD1 (6 bases). Trimming took off 0 bases at V and 1 base at J, with 13 bases between the two ends. Germline values: CDR1 SGHRS, CDR2 YFSETQ. This CDR3 region has 16 residues. This chain's CDR3 is CASSLEVGQTNTEAFF. Here the CDR3 DNA reads TGCGCCAGCAGCTTGGAAGTGGGACAAACGAACACTGAAGCTTTCTTT.

At least ten counts were recorded for this clonotype. The chain employs TRBV20-1 and TRBJ2-7; possibly TRBD1 for D (6 bases). The germline V gene encodes CDR1 DFQATT and CDR2 SNEGSKA (reference sequence). V was cut by 5 bases and J by 3 bases, with 20 bases left in between. The CDR3 totals 15 residues. The CDR3 region has the DNA TGCAGTGCTTGGAACTCACAGGAAGGGGGCTACGAGCAGTACTTC. As protein: CSAWNSQEGGYEQYF.

This clonotype was observed many times. The V and J genes are TRBV6-1 and TRBJ2-3; D call uncertain. The germline V and J ends were trimmed by 5 bases and 5 bases, with 5 bases remaining between them. This CDR3 contains 11 residues. Germline assignment: CDR1 MNHNS and CDR2 SASEGT. The CDR3 DNA sequence: TGTGCCAGCAGTTCAGTAGATACGCAGTATTTT. Translation gives CASSSVDTQYF.

This clonotype came up many times. This chain connects TRBV11-2 to TRBJ2-7; TRBD2 matches at 9 bases. The junction had 5 bases not matched to a gene; V was cut back by 2 bases and J by 3 bases. Germline CDR1 is SGHAT and CDR2 is FQNNGV. The CDR3 loop spans 15 amino acids. The CDR3 nucleotides read TGTGCCAGCAGCTTACGGCAGACTAGCGGCTACGAGCAGTACTTC. This codes for CASSLRQTSGYEQYF.

This clonotype was counted between two and nine times. The CDR3 DNA reads TGTGCCAGCAGTCAAAGACAGGGAATGAATCAGCCCCAGCATTTT. Protein product: CASSQRQGMNQPQHF. V and J are TRBV2 and TRBJ1-5; 7 bases fit TRBD1. The V segment lost 5 bases and the J segment 4 bases; nucleotides outside the gene matches: 8. The germline V gene encodes CDR1 SNHLY and CDR2 FYNNEI. CDR3 length equals 15 residues.

This clonotype has at least ten counts. This chain links TRBV11-2 with TRBJ1-2; D gene ambiguous. The germline V and J ends were trimmed by 5 bases and 2 bases, with 9 bases remaining between them. The CDR3 loop spans 13 amino acids. Germline CDR1 is SGHAT and CDR2 is FQNNGV. CDR3 in amino acids: CASSPDVNYGYTF. The CDR3 nucleotides are TGTGCCAGCAGCCCGGACGTAAACTATGGCTACACCTTC.